The sequence of this TCR beta chain was determined in a study of Graves' ophthalmopathy and Graves' hyperthyroidism. Study-level background: Hyperthyroidism showing no ophthalmopathy within 18 months of follow-up was stable. Study-wide findings and caveats: The majority of expanded thyroid clonotypes above 0.001 frequency also occurred in blood.

Amplification targeted the TCR beta CDR3 regions, with RNA transcripts as the source material. The first-round RT-PCR employed HTBI primers together with the Qiagen OneStep RT-PCR kit. A multiplex PCR was then performed as the second round. MiXCR, run by TCRdb on the multiplex PCR reads, gives a single entry per CDR3 protein. The sample shows about 550,000 distinct CDR3 sequences, roughly 40% of them seen only once. This clonotype has ten or more counts. Its antigen is unknown. Hyperthyroidism was new, under 2 months, in patients aged 18 to 65. Among the exclusions were patients with other autoimmune diseases, uncontrolled infections, pregnancy or lactation. The V gene's germline CDR1 is DFQATT and CDR2 SNEGSKA (reference sequence). Between the trimmed V and J ends, which lost 0 bases and 2 bases, there was a span of 16 bases. The CDR3 covers 16 residues.

The rearrangement joins TRBV20-1 to TRBJ2-5, with D possibly TRBD2 on 6 matching bases. Material for sequencing was peripheral blood or thyroid tissue (not recorded which). The origin of this receptor is an adult man with Graves' hyperthyroidism. The chain's CDR3 is CSARDRRDLIQETQYF. CDR3 nucleotides: TGCAGTGCTAGAGATCGCCGGGACTTAATTCAAGAGACCCAGTACTTC.